This entry lists 8 T cell receptor beta chains sequenced from one sample in a study of identical twins. TCRdb itself ran the 5' RACE reads through MiXCR, one entry per CDR3 protein. This sample has a few hundred thousand distinct CDR3 sequences, with 9.6% found just once. This same sample was also part of a study on yellow fever vaccine responses in identical twins.

The specimen sequenced was PBMCs. The receptors were sampled from a woman between 18 and 29 years old in good health.

This clonotype was found a few times. The rearrangement joins TRBV7-8 to TRBJ2-3; tentative D call: TRBD2 (5 bases). This CDR3 spans 17 amino acids. Trimming shortened V by 5 bases and J by 1 base, and 19 bases separated the two germline ends. CDR1 SGHVS and CDR2 FQNEAQ come from the germline V gene. The CDR3, as DNA: TGTGCCAGCAGCACTCCGAACCGGGCGAGGGGCACAGATACGCAGTATTTT. Amino acids: CASSTPNRARGTDTQYF. Full variable domain (missing parts from reference TRBV7-8 and TRBJ2-3): GAGVSQSPRYKVAKRGQDVALRCDPISGHVSLFWYQQALGQGPEFLTYFQNEAQLDKSGLPSDRFFAERPEGSVSTLKIQRTQQEDSAVYLCASSTPNRARGTDTQYFGPGTRLTVL.

The chain combines TRBV27 with TRBJ2-1, with 7 bases lining up with TRBD2. CDR3 length: 19 amino acids. CDR1 and CDR2 from the germline V gene are MNHEY and SMNVEV (reference sequence). V lost 3 bases, J lost 7 bases, and 21 bases stayed unmatched. As DNA, the CDR3 is TGTGCCAGCAGTTTGCCTCCCCCCAGGGCGGGAGCCCCGTGGAATGAGCAGTTCTTC. Its translation is CASSLPPPRAGAPWNEQFF.

The V gene is TRBV28, the J gene TRBJ2-5; possibly TRBD2 for D (5 bases). Trimming took off 5 bases at V and 2 bases at J, with 15 bases between the two ends. Germline lookup yields CDR1 MDHEN and CDR2 SYDVKM. The CDR3 consists of 15 residues. CDR3 sequence reads: CASSSLFGEQETQYF. CDR3 coding DNA: TGTGCCAGCAGTAGCCTTTTCGGGGAACAAGAGACCCAGTACTTC. The full variable domain, completed using reference TRBV28 and TRBJ2-5, is DVKVTQSSRYLVKRTGEKVFLECVQDMDHENMFWYRQDPGLGLRLIYFSYDVKMKEKGDIPEGYSVSREKKERFSLILESASTNQTSMYLCASSSLFGEQETQYFGPGTRLLVL.

At least ten counts were recorded for this clonotype. V and J are TRBV20-1 and TRBJ2-4, with 14 bases matching TRBD2. Germline-derived CDR1 and CDR2 are DFQATT and SNEGSKA (reference sequence). V lost 2 bases and J lost 5; bases outside the gene matches: 8. The CDR3 runs 17 residues. CDR3 in amino acids: CSARKGLAGVGENIQYF. The CDR3 DNA is TGCAGTGCTAGAAAGGGACTAGCGGGAGTCGGGGAAAACATTCAGTACTTC.

The chain carries TRBV6-1 and TRBJ2-2, with D perhaps TRBD2 (7 bases). V lost 6 bases and J lost 3, with 17 bases in between. CDR3 length: 16 amino acids. The germline CDR1 and CDR2 sequences are MNHNS and SASEGT. CDR3: CASRPLEGGDTGELFF. In DNA, the CDR3 is TGTGCCAGCAGACCTCTCGAGGGGGGGGACACCGGGGAGCTGTTTTTT.

V is TRBV29-1 and J is TRBJ2-5; either TRBD1 or TRBD2 may fit D (5 bases each). Germline V gene data show CDR1 as SQVTM and CDR2 as ANQGSEA. The CDR3 is 14 amino acids. Trimming pared 5 bases from V and 1 base from J, leaving 14 bases between. CDR3 residues: CSVPPGASQETQYF. The CDR3 region has the DNA TGCAGCGTTCCCCCCGGGGCCTCCCAAGAGACCCAGTACTTC.

There are many counts of this clonotype. The V call is TRBV5-1, the J call TRBJ2-3; TRBD2 agrees at 9 bases. After removal of 0 bases from V and 2 bases from J, the junction contained 1 base not matched to a gene. Germline CDR1 and CDR2: SGHRS and YFSETQ. The CDR3 sequence is 15 residues long. The CDR3, as DNA: TGCGCCAGCAGCTTGGGCGGGAGGGCCACAGATACGCAGTATTTT. Its protein product is CASSLGGRATDTQYF.

This clonotype was detected ten times or more. The gene calls are TRBV6-2 or TRBV6-3 and TRBJ2-1; D is uncertain. The CDR3 has 15 amino acids. Per germline, CDR1 MNHEY and CDR2 SVGEGT. The V gene lost 2 bases and the J gene lost 0 bases, with 8 bases spanning the gap. CDR3 loop: CASSYRASSYNEQFF. Here the CDR3 DNA reads TGTGCCAGCAGTTACCGGGCTAGCTCCTACAATGAGCAGTTCTTC.